This entry lists 15 T cell receptor beta chains sequenced from one sample in a study of PD-1 blockade in classical Hodgkin lymphoma. Time point defined: cycle 4 day 1 (C4D1), after 6 weeks of nivolumab. Each patient's relapse followed autologous stem cell transplantation, and brentuximab vedotin exposure varied. Thawed PBMCs were the source of CD4+ T cells, purified by magnetic negative selection. Profiling relied on immunoSEQ multiplex PCR, and the TCRdb table lists in-frame clones only, not all of them. This sample yields fewer than 35,000 clones, of which about 80% are seen a single time; approximately 0.81% belongs to the top ten. This sample comprised CD4+ T cells from blood, obtained before the fourth cycle of nivolumab. These receptors were taken from a human donor with classical Hodgkin lymphoma.

The V and J genes are TRBV12-5 and TRBJ2-4; 8 bases line up with TRBD1. The J segment lost 3 bases and the V segment lost 6 bases, leaving 7 bases of the junction unmatched. This CDR3 is 15 amino acids long. Germline V gene data show CDR1 as LGHNT and CDR2 as FRNRAP. The CDR3 DNA sequence: TGTGCTAGTGGCCTAGGACAGGGCGGCAAAAACATTCAGTACTTC. As protein: CASGLGQGGKNIQYF.

The V gene is TRBV6-6, the J gene TRBJ2-1; D uncertain. Germline V lookup: CDR1 MNHNY, CDR2 SVGAGI (reference sequence). The CDR3 contains 11 residues. Trimming took 1 base from V and 8 from J, leaving 3 bases between them. For the CDR3, the DNA is TGTGCCAGCAGTTACTTGGATGAGCAGTTCTTC. Translated: CASSYLDEQFF.

The chain uses TRBV27 and TRBJ2-1, with TRBD2 identical over 13 bases. Germline trimming cut 4 bases from V and 10 bases from J; bases unmatched to any gene: 10. Germline assignment: CDR1 MNHEY and CDR2 SMNVEV (reference sequence). The CDR3 contains 16 residues. This chain's CDR3 is CASSSVLAGGRGEQFF. DNA for the CDR3: TGTGCCAGCAGTTCGGTACTAGCGGGGGGGCGAGGAGAGCAGTTCTTC.

The V gene is TRBV19, the J gene TRBJ2-7; D ambiguous. This CDR3 is 13 amino acids long. Per the germline V gene, CDR1 is LNHDA and CDR2 is SQIVND (reference sequence). V lost 3 bases, J lost 3 bases, and 9 bases lay in between. The CDR3 spells CASSIRPGYEQYF. CDR3 nucleotides: TGTGCCAGTAGTATTCGACCCGGCTACGAGCAGTACTTC.

The chain uses TRBV18 and TRBJ2-7; weak D call: TRBD1 (6 bases). Trimming stripped 2 bases from V and 2 bases from J, with 13 bases between. This CDR3 has 15 amino acids. Germline loops: CDR1 KGHSH, CDR2 LQKENI. The DNA of the CDR3 is TGTGCCAGCTCACCAGCCAGGGGCGGACCCTACGAGCAGTACTTC. Protein sequence: CASSPARGGPYEQYF.

V is TRBV19 and J is TRBJ1-1; tentatively, D is TRBD1 (5 bases). V lost 5 bases and J lost 9, with 13 bases in between. CDR3 length: 12 residues. Germline V lookup: CDR1 LNHDA, CDR2 SQIVND (reference sequence). CDR3 in amino acids: CASSPPGTKAFF. In DNA form, the CDR3 reads TGTGCCAGTAGTCCTCCCGGGACCAAAGCTTTCTTT.

The V gene is TRBV29-1, the J gene TRBJ1-1; 7 nucleotides match TRBD1. The CDR3 has 14 amino acids. The junction had 12 bases not matched to a gene; V was cut back by 6 bases and J by 5 bases. Germline V CDR1 and CDR2: SQVTM, ANQGSEA. CDR3 coding DNA: TGCAGCGTGGCAGGGGGATTGGCGGGGACTGAAGCTTTCTTT. This gives the protein CSVAGGLAGTEAFF.

This chain joins TRBV19 and TRBJ1-5; no definite D call. Germline V gives CDR1 LNHDA, CDR2 SQIVND (reference sequence). The CDR3 covers 16 residues. The V and J ends lost 5 bases and 0 bases respectively, with 14 bases between them. CDR3 loop: CASSARPGHSNQPQHF. The CDR3 DNA follows: TGTGCCAGTAGTGCGAGACCTGGCCATAGCAATCAGCCCCAGCATTTT.

The chain couples TRBV28 to TRBJ2-3; D remains unclear. The germline V and J ends were trimmed by 8 bases and 2 bases, with 11 bases remaining between them. This CDR3 spans 13 amino acids. The germline CDR1 and CDR2 sequences are MDHEN and SYDVKM. This CDR3 is CASLDRFTDTQYF. The CDR3 coding sequence is TGTGCCAGCCTCGACCGTTTCACAGATACGCAGTATTTT.

The chain carries TRBV29-1 and TRBJ1-5, with D possibly being TRBD1 (6 bases). The length of the CDR3 is 13 residues. Germline lookup yields CDR1 SQVTM and CDR2 ANQGSEA. Trimming shortened V by 4 bases and J by 1 base, and 8 bases separated the two germline ends. This chain's CDR3 is CSVGGGSNQPQHF. The CDR3 DNA sequence: TGCAGCGTTGGAGGGGGGAGCAATCAGCCCCAGCATTTT.

This chain links TRBV7-6 with TRBJ1-5; possibly TRBD1 for D (6 bases). Germline CDR1 SGHVS, CDR2 FNYEAQ. The CDR3 is 15 amino acids. Trimming removed 4 bases at V and 2 bases at J, with 12 bases between. CDR3 sequence reads: CASSSRDNGNQPQHF. In DNA, the CDR3 is TGTGCCAGCAGCTCACGGGACAACGGCAATCAGCCCCAGCATTTT.

This clone was seen more than once but under ten times. The chain employs TRBV7-9 and TRBJ1-1; TRBD1 might be the D (5 bases). V lost 1 base to trimming and J lost 2 bases, with 14 bases between them. The CDR3 is made up of 16 amino acids. CDR1 and CDR2 (germline): SEHNR, FQNEAQ (reference sequence). CDR3 coding DNA: TGTGCCAGCAGCTTAGGTTCGGGGCCTGGAAACACTGAAGCTTTCTTT. Translating gives CASSLGSGPGNTEAFF.

The chain carries TRBV7-9 and TRBJ1-1; the match to TRBD1 covers 8 bases. This CDR3 contains 15 residues. The V segment lost 5 bases and the J segment 7 bases; nucleotides outside the gene matches: 12. The V gene's germline CDR1 is SEHNR and CDR2 FQNEAQ (reference sequence). CDR3 nucleotides: TGTGCCAGCAGCCCTAAACCAGGGGGCGGGCGTGAAGCTTTCTTT. It translates to CASSPKPGGGREAFF.

This clone was seen a few times. V is TRBV28 and J is TRBJ1-2, with 8 bases aligning to TRBD1. The CDR3 has 14 residues. CDR1 is MDHEN, CDR2 SYDVKM, per germline. V trimming: 6 bases; J trimming: 4 bases; junction bases outside the gene matches: 7. The CDR3 here is CASSLTGEGYGYTF. The CDR3 DNA sequence: TGTGCCAGCAGCTTGACAGGGGAAGGCTATGGCTACACCTTC.

The chain links TRBV6-5 to TRBJ1-2, with D uncertain. The germline CDR1 and CDR2 sequences are MNHEY and SVGAGI. Trimming took 2 bases from V and 2 from J, leaving 6 bases between them. This CDR3 region has 13 residues. The CDR3 sequence: CASSYRENYGYTF. The CDR3 DNA is TGTGCCAGCAGTTACCGGGAAAACTATGGCTACACCTTC.